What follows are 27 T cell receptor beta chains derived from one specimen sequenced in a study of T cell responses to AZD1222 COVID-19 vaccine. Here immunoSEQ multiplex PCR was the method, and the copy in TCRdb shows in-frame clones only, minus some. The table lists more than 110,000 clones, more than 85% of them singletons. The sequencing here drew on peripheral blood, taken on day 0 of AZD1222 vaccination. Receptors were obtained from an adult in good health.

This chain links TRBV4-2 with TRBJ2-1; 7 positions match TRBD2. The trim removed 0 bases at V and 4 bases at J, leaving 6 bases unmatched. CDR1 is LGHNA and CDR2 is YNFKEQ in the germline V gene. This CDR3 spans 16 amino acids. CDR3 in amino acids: CASSQDVAGVYNEQFF. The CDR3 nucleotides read TGTGCCAGCAGCCAAGATGTGGCGGGAGTTTACAATGAGCAGTTCTTC.

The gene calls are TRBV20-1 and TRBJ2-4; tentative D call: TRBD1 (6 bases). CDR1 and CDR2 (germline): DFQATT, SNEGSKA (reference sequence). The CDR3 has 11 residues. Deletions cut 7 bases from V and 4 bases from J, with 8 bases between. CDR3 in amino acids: CSGTEKNIQYF. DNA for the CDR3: TGCAGTGGGACAGAGAAAAACATTCAGTACTTC.

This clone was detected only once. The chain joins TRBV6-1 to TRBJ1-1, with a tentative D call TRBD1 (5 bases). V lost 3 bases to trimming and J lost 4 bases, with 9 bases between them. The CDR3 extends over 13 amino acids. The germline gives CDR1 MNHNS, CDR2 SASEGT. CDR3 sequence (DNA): TGTGCCAGCAGTGAGTTTAGGGGCACTGAAGCTTTCTTT. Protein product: CASSEFRGTEAFF.

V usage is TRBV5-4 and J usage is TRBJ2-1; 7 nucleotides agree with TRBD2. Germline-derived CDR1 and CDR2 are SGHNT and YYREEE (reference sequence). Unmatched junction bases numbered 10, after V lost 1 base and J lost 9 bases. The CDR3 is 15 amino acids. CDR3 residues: CASSLPTGTTSEQFF. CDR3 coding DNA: TGTGCCAGCAGCTTGCCAACCGGGACTACGAGTGAGCAGTTCTTC.

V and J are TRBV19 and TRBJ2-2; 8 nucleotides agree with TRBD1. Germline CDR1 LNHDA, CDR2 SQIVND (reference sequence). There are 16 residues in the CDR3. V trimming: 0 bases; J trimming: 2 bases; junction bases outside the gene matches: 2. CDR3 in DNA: TGTGCCAGTAGTATAGACAGGGGGCGAAACACCGGGGAGCTGTTTTTT. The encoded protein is CASSIDRGRNTGELFF.

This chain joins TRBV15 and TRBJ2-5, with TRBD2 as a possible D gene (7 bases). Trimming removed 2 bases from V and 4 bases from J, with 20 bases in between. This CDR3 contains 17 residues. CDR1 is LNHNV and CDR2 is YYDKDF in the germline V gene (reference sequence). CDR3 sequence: CATSRTLYKGGGETQYF. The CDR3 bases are TGTGCCACCAGCAGAACCCTCTACAAAGGGGGGGGAGAGACCCAGTACTTC.

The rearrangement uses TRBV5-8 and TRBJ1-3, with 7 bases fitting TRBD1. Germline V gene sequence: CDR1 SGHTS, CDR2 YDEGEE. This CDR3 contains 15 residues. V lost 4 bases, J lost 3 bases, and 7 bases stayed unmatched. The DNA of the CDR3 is TGTGCCAGCAGCCGGAGACAGGGAGGTGGAAACACCATATATTTT. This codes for CASSRRQGGGNTIYF.

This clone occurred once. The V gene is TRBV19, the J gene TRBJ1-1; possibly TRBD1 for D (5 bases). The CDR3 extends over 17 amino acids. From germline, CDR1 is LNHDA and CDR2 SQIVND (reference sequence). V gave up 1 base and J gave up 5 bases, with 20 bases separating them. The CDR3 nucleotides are TGTGCCAGTAGTATAGGGGGCCAGTGGTCCCAGAGGACTGAAGCTTTCTTT. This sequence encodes CASSIGGQWSQRTEAFF.

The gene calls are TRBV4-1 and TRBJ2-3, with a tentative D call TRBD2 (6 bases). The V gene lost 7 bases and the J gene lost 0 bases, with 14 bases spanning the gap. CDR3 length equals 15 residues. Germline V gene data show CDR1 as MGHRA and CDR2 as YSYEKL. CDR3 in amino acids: CASNVRDSSTDTQYF. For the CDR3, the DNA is TGCGCCAGCAACGTGCGGGATTCTAGCACAGATACGCAGTATTTT.

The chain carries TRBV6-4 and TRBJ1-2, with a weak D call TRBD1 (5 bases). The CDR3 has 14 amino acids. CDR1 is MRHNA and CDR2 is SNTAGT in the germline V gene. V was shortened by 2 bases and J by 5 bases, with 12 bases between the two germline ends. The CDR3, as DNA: TGTGCCAGCAGTGACCAAGATCAGGGTTATGGCTACACCTTC. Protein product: CASSDQDQGYGYTF.

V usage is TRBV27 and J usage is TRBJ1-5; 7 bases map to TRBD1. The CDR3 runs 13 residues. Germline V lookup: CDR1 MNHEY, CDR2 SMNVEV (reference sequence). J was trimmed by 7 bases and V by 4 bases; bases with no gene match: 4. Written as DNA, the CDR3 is TGTGCCAGCAGTTCAGGCAGGGGGCAGCCCCAGCATTTT. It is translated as CASSSGRGQPQHF.

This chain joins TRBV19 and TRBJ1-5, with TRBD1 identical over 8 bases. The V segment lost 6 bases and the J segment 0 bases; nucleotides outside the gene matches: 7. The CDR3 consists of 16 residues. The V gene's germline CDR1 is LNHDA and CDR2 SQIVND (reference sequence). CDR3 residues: CASRTGTGYSNQPQHF. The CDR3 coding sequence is TGTGCCAGTAGGACCGGGACAGGCTATAGCAATCAGCCCCAGCATTTT.

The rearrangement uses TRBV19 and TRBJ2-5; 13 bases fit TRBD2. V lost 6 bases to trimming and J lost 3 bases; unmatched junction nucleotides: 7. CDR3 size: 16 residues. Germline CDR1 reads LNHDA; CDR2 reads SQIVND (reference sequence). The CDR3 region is CASSRGLAGREETQYF. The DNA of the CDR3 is TGTGCCAGTAGCCGGGGACTAGCGGGAAGGGAAGAGACCCAGTACTTC.

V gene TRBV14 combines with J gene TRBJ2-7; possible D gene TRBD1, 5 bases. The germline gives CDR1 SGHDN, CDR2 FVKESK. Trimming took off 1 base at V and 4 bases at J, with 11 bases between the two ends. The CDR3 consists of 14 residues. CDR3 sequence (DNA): TGTGCCAGCAGCCAAGCGACAGCCAGGTACGAGCAGTACTTC. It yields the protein CASSQATARYEQYF.

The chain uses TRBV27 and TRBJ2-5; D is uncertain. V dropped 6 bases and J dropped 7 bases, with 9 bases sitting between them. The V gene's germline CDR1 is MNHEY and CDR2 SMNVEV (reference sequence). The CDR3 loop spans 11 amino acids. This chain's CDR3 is CASRWGGTQYF. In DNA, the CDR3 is TGTGCCAGCAGGTGGGGTGGGACCCAGTACTTC.

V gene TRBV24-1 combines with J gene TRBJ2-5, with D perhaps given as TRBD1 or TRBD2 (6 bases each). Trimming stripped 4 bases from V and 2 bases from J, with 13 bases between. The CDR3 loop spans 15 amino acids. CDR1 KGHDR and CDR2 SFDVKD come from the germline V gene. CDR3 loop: CATSDSWGAQETQYF. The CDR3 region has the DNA TGTGCCACCAGTGACTCCTGGGGGGCTCAAGAGACCCAGTACTTC.

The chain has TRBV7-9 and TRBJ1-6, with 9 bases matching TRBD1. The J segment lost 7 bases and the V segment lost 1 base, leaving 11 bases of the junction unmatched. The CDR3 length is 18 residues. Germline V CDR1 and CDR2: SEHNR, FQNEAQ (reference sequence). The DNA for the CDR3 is TGTGCCAGCAGCTTAGAGGGCTGGGCGACAGGGGGGAATTCACCCCTCCACTTT. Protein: CASSLEGWATGGNSPLHF. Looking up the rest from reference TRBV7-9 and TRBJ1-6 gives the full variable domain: DTGVSQNPRHKITKRGQNVTFRCDPISEHNRLYWYRQTLGQGPEFLTYFQNEAQLEKSRLLSDRFSAERPKGSFSTLEIQRTEQGDSAMYLCASSLEGWATGGNSPLHFGNGTRLTVT.

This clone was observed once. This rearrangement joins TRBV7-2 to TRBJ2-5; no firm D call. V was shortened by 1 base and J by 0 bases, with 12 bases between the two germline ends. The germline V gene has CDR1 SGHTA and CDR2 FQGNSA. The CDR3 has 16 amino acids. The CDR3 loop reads CASSLVWAEDQETQYF. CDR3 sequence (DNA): TGTGCCAGCAGCTTAGTTTGGGCGGAAGACCAAGAGACCCAGTACTTC.

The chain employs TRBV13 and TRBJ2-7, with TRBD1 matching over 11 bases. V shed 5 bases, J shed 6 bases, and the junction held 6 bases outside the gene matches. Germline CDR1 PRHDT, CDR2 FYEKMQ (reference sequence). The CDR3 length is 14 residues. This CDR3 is CASSDGQGASEQYF. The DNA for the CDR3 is TGTGCCAGCAGCGACGGACAGGGGGCCAGCGAGCAGTACTTC.

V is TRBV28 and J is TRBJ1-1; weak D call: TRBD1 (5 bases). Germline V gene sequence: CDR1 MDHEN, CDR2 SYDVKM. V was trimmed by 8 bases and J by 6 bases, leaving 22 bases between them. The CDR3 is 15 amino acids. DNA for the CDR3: TGTGCCAGCGGTGGAGCTGGACAAGGGGAGCCTGAAGCTTTCTTT. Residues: CASGGAGQGEPEAFF. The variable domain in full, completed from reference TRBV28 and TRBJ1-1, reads DVKVTQSSRYLVKRTGEKVFLECVQDMDHENMFWYRQDPGLGLRLIYFSYDVKMKEKGDIPEGYSVSREKKERFSLILESASTNQTSMYLCASGGAGQGEPEAFFGQGTRLTVV.

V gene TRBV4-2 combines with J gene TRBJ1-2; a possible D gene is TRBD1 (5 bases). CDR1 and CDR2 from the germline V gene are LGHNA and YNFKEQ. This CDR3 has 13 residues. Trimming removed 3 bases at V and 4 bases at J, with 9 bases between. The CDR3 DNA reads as TGTGCCAGCAGCCAGGGACCGGGCTATGGCTACACCTTC. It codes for CASSQGPGYGYTF.

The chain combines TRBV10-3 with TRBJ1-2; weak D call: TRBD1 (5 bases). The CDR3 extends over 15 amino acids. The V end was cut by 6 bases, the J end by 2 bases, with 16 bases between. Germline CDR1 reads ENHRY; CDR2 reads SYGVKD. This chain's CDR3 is CAIRTSSTANYGYTF. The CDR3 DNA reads TGTGCCATCAGGACGTCCTCGACAGCCAACTATGGCTACACCTTC.

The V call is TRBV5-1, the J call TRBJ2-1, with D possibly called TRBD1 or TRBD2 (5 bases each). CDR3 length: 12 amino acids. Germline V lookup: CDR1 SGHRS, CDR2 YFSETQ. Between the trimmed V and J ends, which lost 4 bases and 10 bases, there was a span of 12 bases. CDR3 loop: CASSPGGAEQFF. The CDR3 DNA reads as TGCGCCAGCAGCCCTGGGGGTGCGGAGCAGTTCTTC. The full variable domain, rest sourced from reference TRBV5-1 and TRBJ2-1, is KAGVTQTPRYLIKTRGQQVTLSCSPISGHRSVSWYQQTPGQGLQFLFEYFSETQRNKGNFPGRFSGRQFSNSRSEMNVSTLELGDSALYLCASSPGGAEQFFGPGTRLTVL.

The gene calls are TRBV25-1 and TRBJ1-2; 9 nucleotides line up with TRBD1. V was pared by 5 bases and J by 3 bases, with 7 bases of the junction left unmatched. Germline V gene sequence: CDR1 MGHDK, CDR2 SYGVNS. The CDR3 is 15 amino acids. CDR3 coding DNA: TGTGCCAGCAGTCCCTCGACAGGGGGGTACTATGGCTACACCTTC. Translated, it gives CASSPSTGGYYGYTF.

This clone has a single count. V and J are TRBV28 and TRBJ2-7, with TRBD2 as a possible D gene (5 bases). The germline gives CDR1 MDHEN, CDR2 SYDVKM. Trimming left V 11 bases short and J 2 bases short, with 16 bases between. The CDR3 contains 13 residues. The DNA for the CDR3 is TGTGCCCTCGGCCGGGGAGCTACCTACGAGCAGTACTTC. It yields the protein CALGRGATYEQYF.

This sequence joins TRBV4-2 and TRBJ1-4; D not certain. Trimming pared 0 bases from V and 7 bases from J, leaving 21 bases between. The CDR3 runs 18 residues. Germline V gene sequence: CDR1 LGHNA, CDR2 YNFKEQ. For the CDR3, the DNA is TGTGCCAGCAGCCAAGAACCACCCCTAAACATCGGCCTTGAAAAACTGTTTTTT. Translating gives CASSQEPPLNIGLEKLFF.

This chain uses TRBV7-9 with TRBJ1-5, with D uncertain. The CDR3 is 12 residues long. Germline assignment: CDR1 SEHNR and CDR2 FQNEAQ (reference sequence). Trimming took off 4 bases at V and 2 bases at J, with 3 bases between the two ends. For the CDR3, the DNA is TGTGCCAGCAGCTGGGGCAATCAGCCCCAGCATTTT. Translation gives CASSWGNQPQHF.